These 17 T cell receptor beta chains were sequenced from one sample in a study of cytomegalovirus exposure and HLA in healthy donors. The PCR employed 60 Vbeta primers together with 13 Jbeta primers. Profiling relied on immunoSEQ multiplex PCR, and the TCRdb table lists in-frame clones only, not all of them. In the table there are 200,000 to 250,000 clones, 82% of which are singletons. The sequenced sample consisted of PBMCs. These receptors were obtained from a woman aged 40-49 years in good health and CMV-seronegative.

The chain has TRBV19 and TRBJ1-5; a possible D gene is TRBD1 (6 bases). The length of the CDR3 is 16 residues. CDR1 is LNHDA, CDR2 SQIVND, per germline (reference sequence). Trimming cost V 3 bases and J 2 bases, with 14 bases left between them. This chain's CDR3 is CASSIEQGSGNQPQHF. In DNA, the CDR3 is TGTGCCAGTAGTATCGAACAGGGAAGCGGCAATCAGCCCCAGCATTTT.

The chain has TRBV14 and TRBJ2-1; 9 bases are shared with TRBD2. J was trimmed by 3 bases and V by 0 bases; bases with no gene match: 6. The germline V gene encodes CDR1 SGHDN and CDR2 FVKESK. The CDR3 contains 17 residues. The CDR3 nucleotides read TGTGCCAGCAGCCAAGATCGATTACTAGCGGGCTACAATGAGCAGTTCTTC. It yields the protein CASSQDRLLAGYNEQFF.

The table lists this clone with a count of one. In DNA form, the CDR3 reads TGTGCCAGCACCCAACTGGCAGGCTCCTACAATGAGCAGTTCTTC. Encoded protein: CASTQLAGSYNEQFF. The chain is built from TRBV2 and TRBJ2-1; D remains ambiguous. Germline CDR1 and CDR2: SNHLY and FYNNEI. The length of the CDR3 is 15 residues. Between the trimmed V and J ends, which lost 7 bases and 0 bases, there was a span of 13 bases.

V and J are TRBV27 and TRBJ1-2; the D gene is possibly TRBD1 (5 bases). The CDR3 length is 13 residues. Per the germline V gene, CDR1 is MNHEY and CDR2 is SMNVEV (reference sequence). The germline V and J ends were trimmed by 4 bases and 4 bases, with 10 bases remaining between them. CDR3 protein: CASSWGVGYGYTF. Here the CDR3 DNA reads TGTGCCAGCAGTTGGGGGGTAGGCTATGGCTACACCTTC.

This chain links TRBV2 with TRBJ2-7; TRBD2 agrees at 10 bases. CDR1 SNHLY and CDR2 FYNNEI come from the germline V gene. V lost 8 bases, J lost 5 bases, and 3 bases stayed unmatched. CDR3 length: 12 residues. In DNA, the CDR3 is TGTGCCAGCCTAGGACTAGCGGACGAGCAGTACTTC. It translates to CASLGLADEQYF.

The CDR3 region is CASSLYRYIDTQYF. In nucleotides, the CDR3 is TGCGCCAGCAGCTTGTACCGGTATATAGATACGCAGTATTTT. This chain links TRBV5-1 with TRBJ2-3, with no clear D. V shed 1 base and J shed 5 bases, with 11 bases lying between them. CDR1 and CDR2 (germline): SGHRS, YFSETQ. The CDR3 consists of 14 residues.

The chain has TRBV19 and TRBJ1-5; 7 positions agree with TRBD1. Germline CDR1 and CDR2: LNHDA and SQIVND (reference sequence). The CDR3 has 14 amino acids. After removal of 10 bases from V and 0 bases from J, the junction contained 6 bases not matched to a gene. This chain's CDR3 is CATHRGTSNQPQHF. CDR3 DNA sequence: TGTGCCACCCACAGGGGTACTAGCAATCAGCCCCAGCATTTT.

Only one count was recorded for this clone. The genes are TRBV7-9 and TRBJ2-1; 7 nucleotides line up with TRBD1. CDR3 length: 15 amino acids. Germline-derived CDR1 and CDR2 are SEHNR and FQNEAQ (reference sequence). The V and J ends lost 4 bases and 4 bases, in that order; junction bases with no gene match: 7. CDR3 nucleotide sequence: TGTGCCAGCAGCTACCGGGACAGTGCTTACAATGAGCAGTTCTTC. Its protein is CASSYRDSAYNEQFF. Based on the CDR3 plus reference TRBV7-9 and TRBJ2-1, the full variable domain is DTGVSQNPRHKITKRGQNVTFRCDPISEHNRLYWYRQTLGQGPEFLTYFQNEAQLEKSRLLSDRFSAERPKGSFSTLEIQRTEQGDSAMYLCASSYRDSAYNEQFFGPGTRLTVL.

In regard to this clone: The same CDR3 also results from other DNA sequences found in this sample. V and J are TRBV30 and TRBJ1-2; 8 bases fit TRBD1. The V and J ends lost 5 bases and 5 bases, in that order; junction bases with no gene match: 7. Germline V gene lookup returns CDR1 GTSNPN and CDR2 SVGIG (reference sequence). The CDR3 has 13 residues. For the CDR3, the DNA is TGTGCCTGGGGCCGGGACAGGCCTTATGGCTACACCTTC. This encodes CAWGRDRPYGYTF. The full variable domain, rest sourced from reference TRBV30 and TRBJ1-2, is SQTIHQWPATLVQPVGSPLSLECTVEGTSNPNLYWYRQAAGRGLQLLFYSVGIGQISSEVPQNLSASRPQDRQFILSSKKLLLSDSGFYLCAWGRDRPYGYTFGSGTRLTVV.

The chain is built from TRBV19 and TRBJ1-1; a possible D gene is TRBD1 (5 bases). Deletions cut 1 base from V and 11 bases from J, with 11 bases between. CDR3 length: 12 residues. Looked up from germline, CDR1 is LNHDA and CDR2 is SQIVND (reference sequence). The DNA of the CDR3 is TGTGCCAGTAGTATAGGGGGCAGGGATGCTTTCTTT. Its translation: CASSIGGRDAFF. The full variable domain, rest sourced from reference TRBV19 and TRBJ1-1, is DGGITQSPKYLFRKEGQNVTLSCEQNLNHDAMYWYRQDPGQGLRLIYYSQIVNDFQKGDIAEGYSVSREKKESFPLTVTSAQKNPTAFYLCASSIGGRDAFFGQGTRLTVV.

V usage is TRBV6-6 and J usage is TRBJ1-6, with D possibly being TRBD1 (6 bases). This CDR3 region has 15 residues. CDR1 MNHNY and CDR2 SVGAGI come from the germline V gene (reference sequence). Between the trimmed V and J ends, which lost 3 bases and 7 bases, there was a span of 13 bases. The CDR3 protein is CASSYPPGVNSPLHF. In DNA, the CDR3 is TGTGCCAGCAGTTATCCCCCAGGGGTCAATTCACCCCTCCACTTT.

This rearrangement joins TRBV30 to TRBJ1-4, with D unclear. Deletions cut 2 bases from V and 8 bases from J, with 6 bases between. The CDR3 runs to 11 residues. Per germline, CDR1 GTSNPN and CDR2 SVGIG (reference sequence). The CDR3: CAWSYAEKLFF. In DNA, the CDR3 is TGTGCCTGGAGTTACGCGGAAAAACTGTTTTTT.

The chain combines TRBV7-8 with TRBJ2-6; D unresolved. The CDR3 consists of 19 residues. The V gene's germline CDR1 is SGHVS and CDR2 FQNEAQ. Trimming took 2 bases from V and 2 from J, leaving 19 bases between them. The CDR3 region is CASSLSVYREFTGANVLTF. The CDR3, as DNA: TGTGCCAGCAGCTTATCGGTTTACAGAGAATTTACTGGGGCCAACGTCCTGACTTTC.

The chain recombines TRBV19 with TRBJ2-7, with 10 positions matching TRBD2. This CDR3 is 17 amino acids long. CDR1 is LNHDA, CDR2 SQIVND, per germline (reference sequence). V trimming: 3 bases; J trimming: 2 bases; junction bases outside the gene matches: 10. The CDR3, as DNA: TGTGCCAGTAGTATTTTTTTTCTAGCGGGGGACACCTACGAGCAGTACTTC. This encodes CASSIFFLAGDTYEQYF.

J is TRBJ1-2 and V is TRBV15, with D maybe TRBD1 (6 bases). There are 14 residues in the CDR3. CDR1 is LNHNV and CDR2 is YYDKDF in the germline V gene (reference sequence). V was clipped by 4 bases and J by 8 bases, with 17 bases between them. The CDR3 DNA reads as TGTGCCACCAGCACCCTTTCCGGGACAAACGGCTACACCTTC. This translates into CATSTLSGTNGYTF.

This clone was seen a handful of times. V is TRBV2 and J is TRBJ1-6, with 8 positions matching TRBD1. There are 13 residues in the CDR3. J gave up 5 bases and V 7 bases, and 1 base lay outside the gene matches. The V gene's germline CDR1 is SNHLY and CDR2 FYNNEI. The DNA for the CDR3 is TGTGCCAGCAAGGACAGGGATAATTCACCCCTCCACTTT. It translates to CASKDRDNSPLHF.

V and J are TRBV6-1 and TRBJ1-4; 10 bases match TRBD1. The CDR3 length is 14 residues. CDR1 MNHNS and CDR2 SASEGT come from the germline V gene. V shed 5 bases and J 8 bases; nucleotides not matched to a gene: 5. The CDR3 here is CASSPGTGEEKLFF. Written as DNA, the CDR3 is TGTGCCAGCAGTCCCGGGACAGGGGAGGAAAAACTGTTTTTT.